Included here is one T cell receptor beta chain sequence, with context. Its antigen is unidentified. This specimen belongs to a study of CD8 T cells in Susac syndrome. Study observations and caveats: Only a relatively small number of individuals were included in the TCR sequencing and HLA analysis.

After extraction with the RNeasy kit, about 0.45 to 1 ug of the RNA was reverse transcribed using random hexamers. TCRdb re-called the immunoSEQ multiplex PCR reads through MiXCR, storing one row per CDR3 protein. Counted here are about 180,000 distinct CDR3 sequences, approximately 95% occurring once; the ten biggest clones make up about 0.15%. Negative isolation yielded CD4+ and CD8+ T cells, and FACS enriched TEMRA cells. V lost 4 bases and J 1 base, leaving 11 bases between the germline ends. Germline CDR1 SGHRS, CDR2 YFSETQ. The CDR3 extends over 14 amino acids. The sample was CD8+ T cells from PBMCs. The clonotype comes from a human donor with multiple sclerosis. J is TRBJ1-1 and V is TRBV5-1; D remains unclear. CDR3 DNA sequence: TGCGCCAGCAGCCCGCGGGTTGGGAACACTGAAGCTTTCTTT. Its protein is CASSPRVGNTEAFF.